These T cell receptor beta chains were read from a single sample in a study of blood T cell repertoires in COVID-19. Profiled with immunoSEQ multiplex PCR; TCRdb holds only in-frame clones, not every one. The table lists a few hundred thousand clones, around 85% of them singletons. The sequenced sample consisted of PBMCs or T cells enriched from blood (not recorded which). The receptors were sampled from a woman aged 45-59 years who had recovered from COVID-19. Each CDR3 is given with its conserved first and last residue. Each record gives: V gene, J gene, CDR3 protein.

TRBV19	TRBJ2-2	CASSLGTSGGGELFF
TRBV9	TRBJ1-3	CASSGSGRAGNTIYF
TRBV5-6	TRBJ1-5	CASSLGNAGWRNQPQHF
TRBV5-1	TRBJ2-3	CASSWGPGDTQYF
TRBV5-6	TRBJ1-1	CASSLYTGVTEAFF
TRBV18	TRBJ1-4	CASSPNARAEGANEKLFF
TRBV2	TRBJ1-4	CASSVTAGEKKLFF
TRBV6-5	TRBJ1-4	CASSYRDSINEKLFF
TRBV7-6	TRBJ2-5	CASSLSSPHFRAETQYF
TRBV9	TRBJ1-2	CASSMTGPYGYTF
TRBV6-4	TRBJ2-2	CASSPGGLDTGELFF
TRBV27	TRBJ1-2	CASSSSTGEGGYTF